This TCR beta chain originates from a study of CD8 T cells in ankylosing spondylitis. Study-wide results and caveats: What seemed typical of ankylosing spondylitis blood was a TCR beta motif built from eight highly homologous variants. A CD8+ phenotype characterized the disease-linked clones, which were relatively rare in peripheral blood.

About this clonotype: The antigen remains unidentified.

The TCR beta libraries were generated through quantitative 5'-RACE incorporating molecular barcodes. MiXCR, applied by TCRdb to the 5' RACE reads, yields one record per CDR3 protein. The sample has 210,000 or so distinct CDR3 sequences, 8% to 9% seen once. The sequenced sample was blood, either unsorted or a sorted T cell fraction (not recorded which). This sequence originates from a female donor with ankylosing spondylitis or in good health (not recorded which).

The CDR3 sequence is CSVGGGEQYF. CDR3 DNA sequence: TGCAGCGTGGGGGGAGGAGAGCAGTACTTC. The gene calls are TRBV29-1 and TRBJ2-7; perhaps TRBD2 as D (6 bases). This CDR3 has 10 amino acids. The germline V gene has CDR1 SQVTM and CDR2 ANQGSEA. Trimming took 6 bases from V and 7 from J, leaving 10 bases between them.